This T cell receptor beta chain was found in a study of blood T cell repertoires in COVID-19. On the study more broadly: Collection of acute and convalescent COVID-19 samples took place in the United States, Italy and Spain. PBMCs, B-cell-depleted T cells, or T cells provided the cDNA or gDNA that made up the material.

The ends were cut back, 3 bases at V and 9 bases at J, with 12 bases in the middle. Germline lookup yields CDR1 SGHTA and CDR2 FQGNSA. The CDR3 covers 13 residues. Original methodology: By means of reference gene primer amplification, nucleated cell counts were estimated. Data came from immunoSEQ multiplex PCR; TCRdb stores just in-frame clones and leaves some out. That table furnishes V, J and clone size, whereas the DNA furnished D and trimming. The data hold fewer than 400,000 clones, with 85% observed a single time. The sequence was obtained from a woman between 18 and 29 years old with acute or convalescent COVID-19. The chain carries TRBV7-2 and TRBJ1-5; maybe TRBD1 (5 bases). The sample comprised peripheral blood. Here the CDR3 DNA reads TGTGCCAGCAGCTTTCGATCCGGGGGGCCCCAGCATTTT. Residues: CASSFRSGGPQHF.